The present T cell receptor (beta chain) was sequenced within a study of neoadjuvant nivolumab and ipilimumab in lung cancer. Points from the study as a whole: Higher pretherapy blood TCR richness went with higher resected-tumor richness. Pathologic regression was not significantly tied to TCR clonality.

This table comes from immunoSEQ multiplex PCR, and its TCRdb copy is limited to in-frame clones, with some not included. The sample shows roughly 30,000 clones, around 80% of them seen only once. To note about this clone: What it recognizes is unknown.

V lost 5 bases and J 4 bases, leaving 11 bases between the germline ends. CDR1 and CDR2 from the germline V gene are MNHEY and SVGAGI. CDR3 length equals 13 residues. The source material was peripheral blood, sampled before neoadjuvant nivolumab, alone or with ipilimumab. The chain combines TRBV6-5 with TRBJ1-2; tentative D call: TRBD1 (6 bases). The TCR was taken from an adult with non-small cell lung cancer. The DNA of the CDR3 is TGTGCCAGCAGTGACAGGAGTTTCTATGGCTACACCTTC. It is translated as CASSDRSFYGYTF.